The 32 T cell receptor beta chains below come from one sample, sequenced in a study of shared clonotypes between healthy human individuals. Method: immunoSEQ multiplex PCR; TCRdb's copy keeps in-frame clones and lacks some. The sample shows under 350,000 clones, roughly 84% of them seen only once. Sequenced input: memory CD8+ T cells sorted from blood. Subset of the sample: CD45RO+ cells pooled with CCR7-negative TemRA cells. Source of these receptors: a man between 18 and 35 years old in good health.

The gene calls are TRBV27 and TRBJ1-2, with D uncertain. This CDR3 spans 16 amino acids. Germline CDR1 MNHEY, CDR2 SMNVEV (reference sequence). Trimming stripped 6 bases from V and 0 bases from J, with 17 bases between. CDR3 coding DNA: TGTGCCAGCAGCCCAAGTTTCGGGCAGGCTAACTATGGCTACACCTTC. Protein sequence: CASSPSFGQANYGYTF.

The V call is TRBV9, the J call TRBJ1-4, with a tentative D call TRBD1 (5 bases). There are 16 residues in the CDR3. V shed 0 bases and J shed 3 bases, with 12 bases lying between them. CDR1 SGDLS and CDR2 YYNGEE come from the germline V gene. This CDR3 reads CASSVASGLPNEKLFF. CDR3 nucleotide sequence: TGTGCCAGCAGCGTAGCGTCAGGGTTGCCTAATGAAAAACTGTTTTTT.

CDR3 in amino acids: CASSLLAGGGETQYF. The DNA of the CDR3 is TGTGCCAGCAGCTTGCTAGCGGGGGGCGGAGAGACCCAGTACTTC. The chain links TRBV7-2 to TRBJ2-5; the match to TRBD2 covers 11 bases. The germline gives CDR1 SGHTA, CDR2 FQGNSA. V trimming: 3 bases; J trimming: 4 bases; junction bases outside the gene matches: 4. The CDR3 totals 15 residues.

This chain links TRBV27 with TRBJ1-1, with D perhaps TRBD1 (6 bases). Germline-derived CDR1 and CDR2 are MNHEY and SMNVEV (reference sequence). The CDR3 contains 18 residues. The germline V and J ends were trimmed by 0 bases and 1 base, with 18 bases remaining between them. The CDR3 here is CASSLSFPGTKENTEAFF. CDR3 DNA sequence: TGTGCCAGCAGTTTATCTTTCCCGGGGACAAAGGAGAACACTGAAGCTTTCTTT.

The chain recombines TRBV11-3 with TRBJ2-7; D ambiguous. Germline CDR1 reads SGHNT; CDR2 reads YENEEA. The CDR3 sequence is 12 residues long. V was cut by 0 bases and J by 6 bases, with 6 bases left in between. The CDR3 coding sequence is TGTGCCAGCAGCTTAGATGGGTTCGAGCAGTACTTC. Encoded protein: CASSLDGFEQYF.

V gene TRBV19 combines with J gene TRBJ2-1, with D perhaps being TRBD1 or TRBD2 (5 bases each). Trimming took 0 bases from V and 8 from J, leaving 8 bases between them. Germline-derived CDR1 and CDR2 are LNHDA and SQIVND (reference sequence). This CDR3 has 13 amino acids. CDR3 nucleotides: TGTGCCAGTAGTATAGATCGAGGGGATGAGCAGTTCTTC. Its translation is CASSIDRGDEQFF.

This clone was seen many times. The chain employs TRBV7-2 and TRBJ2-5; 9 bases agree with TRBD2. Germline CDR1 and CDR2: SGHTA and FQGNSA. Trimming at V came to 6 bases and at J to 7 bases, leaving 12 bases not matched to a gene. The CDR3 has 15 residues. CDR3 coding DNA: TGTGCCAGCAGACCCACTGGCGGGGGGGCTGGGACCCAGTACTTC. Its protein product is CASRPTGGGAGTQYF.

This chain joins TRBV4-3 and TRBJ2-5; no definite D call. CDR3 length equals 15 residues. Trimming removed 3 bases from V and 5 bases from J, with 16 bases in between. In germline, CDR1 is LGHNA, CDR2 YSLEER. The DNA for the CDR3 is TGCGCCAGCAGCCAGGCGACGGGTGAATGGGAGACCCAGTACTTC. Translation gives CASSQATGEWETQYF.

This rearrangement joins TRBV28 to TRBJ2-5; D ambiguous. Germline lookup yields CDR1 MDHEN and CDR2 SYDVKM. The CDR3 is 13 residues long. The ends were cut back, 3 bases at V and 10 bases at J, with 15 bases in the middle. Here the CDR3 DNA reads TGTGCCAGCAGTTTGGCTCGACGGCCTATCCAGTACTTC. Its translation: CASSLARRPIQYF.

The rearrangement joins TRBV11-2 to TRBJ2-1; either TRBD1 or TRBD2 may fit D (5 bases each). Trimming removed 1 base at V and 6 bases at J, with 10 bases between. CDR1 is SGHAT and CDR2 is FQNNGV in the germline V gene. This CDR3 is 14 amino acids long. In DNA, the CDR3 is TGTGCCAGCAGCTTAGCCAGGGACGGCAATGAGCAGTTCTTC. Its protein is CASSLARDGNEQFF.

The chain uses TRBV5-1 and TRBJ1-1, with TRBD1 matching over 9 bases. J lost 5 bases, V lost 3 bases, and 5 bases had no gene match. The CDR3 spans 14 residues. Per the germline V gene, CDR1 is SGHRS and CDR2 is YFSETQ. The chain's CDR3 is CASSSGTGITEAFF. DNA for the CDR3: TGCGCCAGCAGCTCAGGGACAGGGATAACTGAAGCTTTCTTT.

The J gene is TRBJ2-7, the V gene TRBV7-9; weak D call: TRBD1 (6 bases). V was pared by 5 bases and J by 4 bases, with 15 bases between. CDR1 is SEHNR and CDR2 is FQNEAQ in the germline V gene (reference sequence). CDR3 size: 14 residues. In DNA, the CDR3 is TGTGCCAGCAGCACTCACAGGGTCAAGTACGAGCAGTACTTC. Amino acid sequence: CASSTHRVKYEQYF.

The rearrangement uses TRBV9 and TRBJ1-1; 12 bases fit TRBD1. After removal of 3 bases from V and 6 bases from J, the junction contained 6 bases not matched to a gene. CDR1 SGDLS and CDR2 YYNGEE come from the germline V gene. This CDR3 has 15 amino acids. The DNA for the CDR3 is TGTGCCAGCAGCGGTAGGGGACAGGGGGCCTCTGAAGCTTTCTTT. Its translation is CASSGRGQGASEAFF.

Turning to this clone: At one of its ends the junction is not consistent with the germline gene, which may arise from a read error. The chain combines TRBV7-7 with TRBJ2-1; unclear D gene. CDR3 length: 13 residues. Germline V gene data show CDR1 as SSHAT and CDR2 as FNYEAQ (reference sequence). CDR3 sequence reads: CASSLELPDEQFF. The CDR3, as DNA: TGTGCTAGCAGCTTAGAACTCCCCGATGAGCAGTTCTTC.

CDR3 sequence (DNA): TGCGCCAGCAGCCCCCCTGGGGCGACCACTCCTATTTTGGGCTACACCTTC. Its translation: CASSPPGATTPILGYTF. This chain uses TRBV4-1 with TRBJ1-2, with D perhaps matching TRBD1 (5 bases). The CDR3 spans 17 residues. V was clipped by 4 bases and J by 8 bases, with 26 bases between them. Per the germline V gene, CDR1 is MGHRA and CDR2 is YSYEKL.

The chain uses TRBV5-4 and TRBJ1-6; perhaps TRBD1 as D (5 bases). Germline V gene sequence: CDR1 SGHNT, CDR2 YYREEE (reference sequence). The CDR3 consists of 16 residues. V was trimmed by 0 bases and J by 12 bases, leaving 19 bases between them. This chain's CDR3 is CASSLGPGPPMVPLHF. As DNA, the CDR3 is TGTGCCAGCAGCTTGGGGCCGGGACCGCCGATGGTACCCCTCCACTTT.

V gene TRBV9 combines with J gene TRBJ1-2, with no clear D. The ends were cut back, 0 bases at V and 8 bases at J, with 14 bases in the middle. Looked up from germline, CDR1 is SGDLS and CDR2 is YYNGEE. The CDR3 consists of 14 residues. CDR3 sequence: CASSVGNPQKGYTF. The DNA for the CDR3 is TGTGCCAGCAGCGTAGGGAACCCACAGAAGGGCTACACCTTC.

The V gene is TRBV28, the J gene TRBJ1-6; no definite D call. Trimming cost V 7 bases and J 7 bases, with 5 bases left between them. Germline lookup yields CDR1 MDHEN and CDR2 SYDVKM. The CDR3 length is 11 residues. CDR3 sequence reads: CASKTNSPLHF. In nucleotides, the CDR3 is TGTGCCAGCAAAACAAATTCACCCCTCCACTTT.

V and J are TRBV7-9 and TRBJ2-5, with no clear D. The germline V gene encodes CDR1 SEHNR and CDR2 FQNEAQ (reference sequence). This CDR3 has 13 amino acids. V was clipped by 5 bases and J by 2 bases, with 9 bases between them. The chain's CDR3 is CASSPPLQETQYF. The DNA of the CDR3 is TGTGCCAGCAGCCCCCCCCTACAAGAGACCCAGTACTTC.

The V and J genes are TRBV7-9 and TRBJ2-2; the D is unclear. Trimming pared 5 bases from V and 0 bases from J, leaving 13 bases between. The length of the CDR3 is 16 residues. Germline V lookup: CDR1 SEHNR, CDR2 FQNEAQ (reference sequence). In DNA, the CDR3 is TGTGCCAGCAGCCAACCGGCAGGTCCGAACACCGGGGAGCTGTTTTTT. This encodes CASSQPAGPNTGELFF.

This chain links TRBV4-3 with TRBJ2-5; 10 bases line up with TRBD2. CDR1 is LGHNA and CDR2 is YSLEER in the germline V gene. V dropped 0 bases and J dropped 5; count of bases not matched to a gene: 9. The CDR3 extends over 17 amino acids. CDR3 sequence reads: CASSQDGPSGRGETQYF. For the CDR3, the DNA is TGCGCCAGCAGCCAAGATGGGCCTAGCGGGAGAGGGGAGACCCAGTACTTC.

The CDR3 loop is CASSGGLGGEQFF. The CDR3 region has the DNA TGTGCCAGCAGCGGAGGACTAGGCGGTGAGCAGTTCTTC. The chain links TRBV13 to TRBJ2-1; 7 bases map to TRBD2. The germline gives CDR1 PRHDT, CDR2 FYEKMQ (reference sequence). This CDR3 comprises 13 residues. The V and J ends lost 5 bases and 9 bases, in that order; junction bases with no gene match: 7. The full variable domain, rest sourced from reference TRBV13 and TRBJ2-1, is AAGVIQSPRHLIKEKRETATLKCYPIPRHDTVYWYQQGPGQDPQFLISFYEKMQSDKGSIPDRFSAQQFSDYHSELNMSSLELGDSALYFCASSGGLGGEQFFGPGTRLTVL.

The V call is TRBV28, the J call TRBJ2-3; D is unclear. Trimming shortened V by 10 bases and J by 0 bases, and 17 bases separated the two germline ends. The CDR3 consists of 15 residues. The germline gives CDR1 MDHEN, CDR2 SYDVKM. The CDR3 is CATSELVPSTDTQYF. The CDR3 DNA reads TGTGCCACCTCGGAACTTGTACCTAGCACAGATACGCAGTATTTT.

The chain uses TRBV19 and TRBJ2-7, with D possibly called TRBD1 or TRBD2 (5 bases each). CDR1 is LNHDA, CDR2 SQIVND, per germline (reference sequence). Trimming removed 3 bases from V and 6 bases from J, with 12 bases in between. The CDR3 has 13 amino acids. CDR3 region: CASSIGGVGEQYF. CDR3 DNA sequence: TGTGCCAGTAGTATTGGGGGAGTTGGCGAGCAGTACTTC. The whole variable domain, filled in from reference TRBV19 and TRBJ2-7, reads DGGITQSPKYLFRKEGQNVTLSCEQNLNHDAMYWYRQDPGQGLRLIYYSQIVNDFQKGDIAEGYSVSREKKESFPLTVTSAQKNPTAFYLCASSIGGVGEQYFGPGTRLTVT.

This clone was found a few times. DNA for the CDR3: TGTGCCTGGAGTCGGAGGGGGCCTAGTTCCTACGAGCAGTACTTC. Encoded protein: CAWSRRGPSSYEQYF. This chain uses TRBV30 with TRBJ2-7; D is perhaps TRBD1 (7 bases). The CDR3 length is 15 residues. From germline, CDR1 is GTSNPN and CDR2 SVGIG (reference sequence). Trimming removed 2 bases from V and 1 base from J, with 15 bases in between.

The gene calls are TRBV6-6 and TRBJ2-5, with no clear D. The CDR3 has 14 residues. Trimming shortened V by 5 bases and J by 3 bases, and 13 bases separated the two germline ends. The germline V gene encodes CDR1 MNHNY and CDR2 SVGAGI (reference sequence). The CDR3 DNA follows: TGTGCCAGCAGTGATGTGGGATTGGAAGAGACCCAGTACTTC. This codes for CASSDVGLEETQYF.

J is TRBJ2-5 and V is TRBV7-9; 7 nucleotides agree with TRBD1. The CDR3 extends over 14 amino acids. CDR1 SEHNR and CDR2 FQNEAQ come from the germline V gene (reference sequence). V lost 5 bases, J lost 1 base, and 4 bases stayed unmatched. The CDR3: CASSGQEVQETQYF. The DNA for the CDR3 is TGTGCCAGCAGCGGACAGGAGGTCCAAGAGACCCAGTACTTC. Using reference TRBV7-9 and TRBJ2-5 for the parts outside the CDR3, the full variable domain is DTGVSQNPRHKITKRGQNVTFRCDPISEHNRLYWYRQTLGQGPEFLTYFQNEAQLEKSRLLSDRFSAERPKGSFSTLEIQRTEQGDSAMYLCASSGQEVQETQYFGPGTRLLVL.

The rearrangement links TRBV28 to TRBJ2-1; 7 bases line up with TRBD2. Germline values: CDR1 MDHEN, CDR2 SYDVKM. The V gene end was trimmed by 5 bases and the J gene end by 14 bases; junction bases not matched to a gene: 12. The CDR3 is 13 residues long. The CDR3 loop is CASSVGGISGEFF. CDR3 bases: TGTGCCAGCAGTGTCGGGGGGATATCTGGGGAGTTCTTC.

V and J are TRBV5-1 and TRBJ1-6; no reliable D call. The V gene lost 0 bases and the J gene lost 2 bases, with 15 bases spanning the gap. CDR3 length equals 18 residues. Germline V gene lookup returns CDR1 SGHRS and CDR2 YFSETQ. The CDR3 nucleotides are TGCGCCAGCAGCTTGGCGGCGGCAGGTCAGGCCTATAATTCACCCCTCCACTTT. Its protein is CASSLAAAGQAYNSPLHF.

This clone was recorded at least ten times. The chain employs TRBV30 and TRBJ1-1; tentative D call: TRBD1 (5 bases). V shed 5 bases and J shed 1 base, with 8 bases lying between them. The CDR3 has 12 amino acids. Germline-derived CDR1 and CDR2 are GTSNPN and SVGIG (reference sequence). CDR3 amino acids: CAWETGNTEAFF. The CDR3 DNA follows: TGTGCCTGGGAAACAGGGAACACTGAAGCTTTCTTT.

The chain has TRBV11-2 and TRBJ2-5; D ambiguous. The V end lost 0 bases, the J end lost 5 bases, and 7 bases lay between the germline ends. The V gene's germline CDR1 is SGHAT and CDR2 FQNNGV. CDR3 size: 13 residues. CDR3 in amino acids: CASSLDLEETQYF. The CDR3 DNA is TGTGCCAGCAGCTTAGATCTGGAGGAGACCCAGTACTTC.

The chain uses TRBV4-2 and TRBJ2-3; 7 bases align to TRBD2. Germline lookup yields CDR1 LGHNA and CDR2 YNFKEQ. The V segment lost 3 bases and the J segment 10 bases; nucleotides outside the gene matches: 7. There are 13 residues in the CDR3. The CDR3 coding sequence is TGTGCCAGCAGCCACGGCCTAGCGGACCCGCAGTATTTT. It specifies CASSHGLADPQYF.